The 7 T cell receptor beta chains below all came from one sample that was sequenced in a study of blood T cell repertoires in COVID-19. Sequenced by immunoSEQ multiplex PCR; TCRdb stores in-frame clones only, minus some. Among about 270,000 clones listed, about nine tenths were seen once. The sequenced sample consisted of peripheral blood. These receptors were taken from a man aged 60-69 years who had recovered from COVID-19.

This clone has a single count. The chain combines TRBV13 with TRBJ2-7, with 7 bases matching TRBD2. The J segment lost 3 bases and the V segment lost 5 bases, leaving 7 bases of the junction unmatched. Per the germline V gene, CDR1 is PRHDT and CDR2 is FYEKMQ (reference sequence). CDR3 length: 14 amino acids. In DNA form, the CDR3 reads TGTGCCAGCAGCCCTTCTAGCGGTAGCTACGAGCAGTACTTC. Translating it yields CASSPSSGSYEQYF.

The CDR3 nucleotides read TGTGCCACCAGCAGCGGCGGGGGGCCGGGGAACACTGAAGCTTTCTTT. As protein: CATSSGGGPGNTEAFF. This chain uses TRBV15 with TRBJ1-1, with D possibly matching TRBD1 (6 bases). Germline values: CDR1 LNHNV, CDR2 YYDKDF (reference sequence). The V and J ends lost 3 bases and 1 base respectively, with 15 bases between them. This CDR3 has 16 residues.

DNA of the CDR3: TGCGCCAGCAGCCCTCTAGGTGGACAGGGGGACGAGCAGTACTTC. It encodes CASSPLGGQGDEQYF. The V gene is TRBV5-1, the J gene TRBJ2-7; TRBD1 matches at 10 bases. Losses at the gene ends were 4 bases for V and 5 bases for J; bases not matched to a gene: 9. Germline V gives CDR1 SGHRS, CDR2 YFSETQ. The CDR3 length is 15 residues.

The V call is TRBV7-8, the J call TRBJ2-7, with D tentatively TRBD1 (5 bases). V lost 1 base to trimming and J lost 3 bases, with 10 bases between them. Germline-derived CDR1 and CDR2 are SGHVS and FQNEAQ. This CDR3 is 14 amino acids long. The CDR3 nucleotides read TGTGCCAGCAGCTTAGGGGTAGGACACTACGAGCAGTACTTC. This gives the protein CASSLGVGHYEQYF.

This sequence joins TRBV10-3 and TRBJ1-4; TRBD1 is a possible D gene (5 bases). The germline V and J ends were trimmed by 4 bases and 7 bases, with 13 bases remaining between them. Germline V gene data show CDR1 as ENHRY and CDR2 as SYGVKD. CDR3 length: 14 amino acids. The CDR3 DNA sequence: TGTGCCATCAGTGCAAAGGGGCTGGCTGAAAAACTGTTTTTT. Its translation: CAISAKGLAEKLFF.

The J gene is TRBJ2-7, the V gene TRBV5-1, with TRBD2 matching over 14 bases. V was pared by 0 bases and J by 6 bases, with 5 bases of the junction left unmatched. Germline lookup yields CDR1 SGHRS and CDR2 YFSETQ. The CDR3 sequence is 16 residues long. CDR3 residues: CASSLGLAGGQLEQYF. The CDR3 DNA follows: TGCGCCAGCAGCTTGGGACTAGCGGGGGGGCAACTCGAGCAGTACTTC.

This clone showed up just once. This chain joins TRBV10-3 and TRBJ2-7; 10 nucleotides align to TRBD2. The CDR3 covers 16 residues. V lost 4 bases to trimming and J lost 4 bases; unmatched junction nucleotides: 10. Germline CDR1 is ENHRY and CDR2 is SYGVKD. CDR3 nucleotide sequence: TGTGCCATCAGTGCTACGTCACTAGCGGGGTCATACGAGCAGTACTTC. Translating gives CAISATSLAGSYEQYF.